This T cell receptor (beta chain) appears in the sequencing data of a study of blood T cells in healthy people across ages. A J-beta primer mix and a sample-barcoded 5' primer were used in a second PCR of about 7 to 12 cycles. Via MiXCR, TCRdb re-called the 5' RACE reads, giving one row per CDR3 protein. The data hold some 800,000 distinct CDR3 sequences, with roughly 25% observed a single time. The CDR3 extends over 16 amino acids. V lost 4 bases and J 0 bases, leaving 10 bases between the germline ends. Germline CDR1 SNHLY, CDR2 FYNNEI. These data were likewise used in another study, on T cells of mothers and their children.

The source of this sequence is a boy between 10 and 17 years old in good health. Sequenced: blood. This chain uses TRBV2 with TRBJ2-6, with a tentative D call TRBD1 (5 bases). The DNA of the CDR3 is TGTGCCAGCAGTGTGAGACAGAGCTCTGGGGCCAACGTCCTGACTTTC. It is translated as CASSVRQSSGANVLTF.